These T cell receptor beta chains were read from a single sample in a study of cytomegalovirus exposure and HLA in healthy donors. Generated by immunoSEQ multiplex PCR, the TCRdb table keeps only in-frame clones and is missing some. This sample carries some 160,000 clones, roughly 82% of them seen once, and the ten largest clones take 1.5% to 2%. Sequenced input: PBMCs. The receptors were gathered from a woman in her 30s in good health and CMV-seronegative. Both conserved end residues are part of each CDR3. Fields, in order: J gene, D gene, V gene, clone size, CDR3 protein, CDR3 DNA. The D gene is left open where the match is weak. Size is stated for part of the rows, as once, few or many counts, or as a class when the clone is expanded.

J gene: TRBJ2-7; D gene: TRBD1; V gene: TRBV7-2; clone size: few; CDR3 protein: CASSPRDRINEQYF; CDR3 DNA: TGTGCCAGCAGCCCTAGGGACAGGATAAACGAGCAGTACTTC
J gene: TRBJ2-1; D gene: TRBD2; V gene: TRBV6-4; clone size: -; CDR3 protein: CASSSSGPYNEQFF; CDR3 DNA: TGTGCCAGCAGCAGTAGCGGGCCCTACAATGAGCAGTTCTTC
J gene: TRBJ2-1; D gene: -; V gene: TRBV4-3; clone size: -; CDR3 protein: CASSQQTSKGWNEQFF; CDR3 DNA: TGCGCCAGCAGCCAACAAACTAGCAAGGGTTGGAATGAGCAGTTCTTC
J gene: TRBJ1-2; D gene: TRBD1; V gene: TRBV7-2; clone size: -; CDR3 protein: CASSSDRGYGYTF; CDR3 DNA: TGTGCCAGCAGCTCGGACAGGGGCTATGGCTACACCTTC
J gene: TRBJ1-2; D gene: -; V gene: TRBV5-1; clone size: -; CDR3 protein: CASSLSGENYGYTF; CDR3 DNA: TGCGCCAGCAGCCTCTCTGGGGAGAACTATGGCTACACCTTC
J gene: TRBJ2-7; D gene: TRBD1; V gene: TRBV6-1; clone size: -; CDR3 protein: CASNPTGAQYF; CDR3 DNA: TGTGCCAGCAACCCAACAGGGGCCCAGTACTTC
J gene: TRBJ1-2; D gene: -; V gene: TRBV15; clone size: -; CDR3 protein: CATSRDQGTSNYGYTF; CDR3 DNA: TGTGCCACCAGCAGAGATCAGGGCACCTCTAACTATGGCTACACCTTC
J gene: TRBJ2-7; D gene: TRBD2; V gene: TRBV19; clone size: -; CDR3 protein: CASSWTSGSWYEQYF; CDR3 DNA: TGTGCCAGTAGCTGGACTAGCGGGAGCTGGTACGAGCAGTACTTC
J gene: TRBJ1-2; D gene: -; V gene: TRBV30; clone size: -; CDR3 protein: CAWSVREYGYTF; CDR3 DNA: TGTGCCTGGAGTGTACGGGAATATGGCTACACCTTC
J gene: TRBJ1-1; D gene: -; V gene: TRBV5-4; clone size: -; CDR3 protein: CASSLLGAKLEAFF; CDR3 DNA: TGTGCCAGCAGCTTGTTGGGAGCGAAGCTTGAAGCTTTCTTT
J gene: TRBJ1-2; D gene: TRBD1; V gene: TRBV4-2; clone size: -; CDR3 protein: CASSQTGTANYGYTF; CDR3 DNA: TGTGCCAGCAGCCAAACCGGGACAGCTAACTATGGCTACACCTTC
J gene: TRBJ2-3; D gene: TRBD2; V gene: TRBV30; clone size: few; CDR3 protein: CAWSVISGGADTQYF; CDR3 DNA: TGTGCCTGGAGTGTAATTTCGGGGGGGGCAGATACGCAGTATTTT
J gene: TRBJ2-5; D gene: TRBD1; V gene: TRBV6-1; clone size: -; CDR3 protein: CASSVDRARETQYF; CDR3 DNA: TGTGCCAGCAGCGTAGACAGGGCTAGGGAGACCCAGTACTTC
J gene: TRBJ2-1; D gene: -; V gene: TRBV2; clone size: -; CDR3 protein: CASSEGLAQDNEQFF; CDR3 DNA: TGTGCCAGCAGCGAAGGGCTAGCACAAGACAATGAGCAGTTCTTC
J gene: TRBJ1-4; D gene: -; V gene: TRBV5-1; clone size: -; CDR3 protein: CASSAVGGATNEKLFF; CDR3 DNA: TGCGCCAGCAGCGCCGTCGGGGGAGCAACTAATGAAAAACTGTTTTTT
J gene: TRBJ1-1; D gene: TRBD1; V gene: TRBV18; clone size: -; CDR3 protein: CASSPDRAREAFF; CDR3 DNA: TGTGCCAGCTCCCCAGACAGGGCGAGGGAAGCTTTCTTT
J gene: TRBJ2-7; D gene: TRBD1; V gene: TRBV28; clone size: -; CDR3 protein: CASYRGQDYEQYF; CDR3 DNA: TGTGCCAGCTACAGGGGGCAAGACTACGAGCAGTACTTC
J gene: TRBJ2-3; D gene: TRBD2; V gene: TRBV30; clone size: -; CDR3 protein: CAWGTSGGSTQYF; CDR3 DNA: TGTGCCTGGGGGACTAGCGGAGGGAGTACGCAGTATTTT
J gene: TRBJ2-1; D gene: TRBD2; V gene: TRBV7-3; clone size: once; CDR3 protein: CASSLSLARYNEQFF; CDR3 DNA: TGTGCCAGCAGCTTATCACTAGCGAGATACAATGAGCAGTTCTTC
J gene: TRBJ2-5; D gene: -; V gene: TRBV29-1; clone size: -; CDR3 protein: CSVGRGRETQYF; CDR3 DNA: TGCAGCGTTGGGAGGGGTCGGGAGACCCAGTACTTC
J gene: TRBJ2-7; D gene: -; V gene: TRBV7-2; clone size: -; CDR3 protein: CASSLVQAGEQYF; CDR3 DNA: TGTGCCAGCAGCTTGGTTCAGGCCGGCGAGCAGTACTTC
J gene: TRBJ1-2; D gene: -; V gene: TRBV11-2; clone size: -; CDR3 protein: CASSPDSNYGYTF; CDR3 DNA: TGTGCCAGCAGCCCGGACAGCAACTATGGCTACACCTTC
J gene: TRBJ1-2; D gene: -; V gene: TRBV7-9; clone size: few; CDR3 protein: CASSREPGGYGYTF; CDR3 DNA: TGTGCCAGCAGTCGGGAACCCGGAGGGTATGGCTACACCTTC
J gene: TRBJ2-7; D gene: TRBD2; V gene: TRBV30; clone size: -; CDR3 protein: CAWSVIAGGPNEQYF; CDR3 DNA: TGTGCCTGGAGTGTAATAGCGGGAGGGCCCAACGAGCAGTACTTC
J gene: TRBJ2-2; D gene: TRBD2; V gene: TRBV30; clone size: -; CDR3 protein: CAWSVRRLAGGTNTGELFF; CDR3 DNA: TGTGCCTGGAGTGTACGAAGACTAGCGGGAGGAACGAACACCGGGGAGCTGTTTTTT
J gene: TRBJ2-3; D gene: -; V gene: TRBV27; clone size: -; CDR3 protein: CASSPSTDTQYF; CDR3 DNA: TGTGCCAGCAGTCCTAGCACAGATACGCAGTATTTT
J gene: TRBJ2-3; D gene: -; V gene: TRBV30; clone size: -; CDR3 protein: CAWSLEGSPTDTQYF; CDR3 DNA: TGTGCCTGGAGTCTGGAGGGCAGTCCCACAGATACGCAGTATTTT
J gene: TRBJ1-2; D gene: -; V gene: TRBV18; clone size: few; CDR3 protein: CASSPLPLGGDYGYPF; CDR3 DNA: TGTGCCAGCTCACCACTCCCTTTAGGGGGGGACTATGGCTACCCCTTC
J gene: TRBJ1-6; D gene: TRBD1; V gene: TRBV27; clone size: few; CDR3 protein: CASSWGQGYSPLHF; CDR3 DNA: TGTGCCAGCAGTTGGGGACAGGGGTATTCACCCCTCCACTTT
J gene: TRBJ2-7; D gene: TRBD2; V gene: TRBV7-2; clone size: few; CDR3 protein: CASSSGLAGVPYEQYF; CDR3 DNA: TGTGCCAGCAGCTCGGGACTAGCGGGAGTTCCCTACGAGCAGTACTTC
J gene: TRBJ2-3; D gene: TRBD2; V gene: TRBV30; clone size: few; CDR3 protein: CAWARGGTQYF; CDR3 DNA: TGTGCCTGGGCCCGCGGGGGTACGCAGTATTTT
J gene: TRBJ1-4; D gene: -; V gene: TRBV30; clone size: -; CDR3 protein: CAWSVGVRGNNEKLFF; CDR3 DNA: TGTGCCTGGAGTGTAGGAGTAAGGGGAAATAATGAAAAACTGTTTTTT
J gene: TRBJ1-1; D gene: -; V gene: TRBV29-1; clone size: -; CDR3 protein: CSLHGALNTEAFF; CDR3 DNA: TGCAGCCTCCATGGGGCGCTGAACACTGAAGCTTTCTTT
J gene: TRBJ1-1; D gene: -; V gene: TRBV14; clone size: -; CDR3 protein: CASSQNYRENTEAFF; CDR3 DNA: TGTGCCAGCAGCCAAAACTACAGGGAGAACACTGAAGCTTTCTTT
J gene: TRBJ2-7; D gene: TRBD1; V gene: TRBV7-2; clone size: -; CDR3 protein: CASSYRSPGQGYYEQYF; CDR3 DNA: TGTGCCAGCAGCTATCGGTCGCCGGGACAGGGGTACTACGAGCAGTACTTC
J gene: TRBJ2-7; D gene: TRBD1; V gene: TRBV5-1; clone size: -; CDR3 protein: CASSLLGQGTHEQYF; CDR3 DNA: TGCGCCAGCAGCTTGTTGGGACAGGGGACCCACGAGCAGTACTTC
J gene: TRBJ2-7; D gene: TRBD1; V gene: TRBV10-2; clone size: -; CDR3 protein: CASTRLQGNFYEQYF; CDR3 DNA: TGCGCCAGCACCCGGTTACAGGGGAACTTCTACGAGCAGTACTTC
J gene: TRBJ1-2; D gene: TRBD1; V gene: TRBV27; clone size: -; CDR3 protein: CASSFTGQGSHYGYTF; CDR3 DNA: TGTGCCAGCAGTTTTACGGGACAGGGTAGCCACTATGGCTACACCTTC
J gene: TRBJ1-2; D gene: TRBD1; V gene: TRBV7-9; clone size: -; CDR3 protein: CASRDGTGTIYGYTF; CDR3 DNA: TGTGCCAGCAGGGATGGGACAGGGACCATCTATGGCTACACCTTC
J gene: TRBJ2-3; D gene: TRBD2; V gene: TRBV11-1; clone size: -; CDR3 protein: CASSGTSGYITDTQYF; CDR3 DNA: TGTGCCAGCAGCGGGACTAGCGGATACATCACAGATACGCAGTATTTT
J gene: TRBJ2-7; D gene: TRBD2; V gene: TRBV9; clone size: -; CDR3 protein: CASSPEAAGGPSYEQYF; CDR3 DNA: TGTGCCAGCAGCCCCGAGGCTGCGGGAGGGCCTTCCTACGAGCAGTACTTC
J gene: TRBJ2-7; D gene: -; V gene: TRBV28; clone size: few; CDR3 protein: CASSLLPGRYEQYF; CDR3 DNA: TGTGCCAGCAGTTTACTCCCAGGGCGCTACGAGCAGTACTTC
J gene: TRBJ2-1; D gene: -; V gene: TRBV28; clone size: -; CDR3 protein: CASRDGRGYNEQFF; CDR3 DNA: TGTGCCAGCAGGGATGGGCGAGGGTACAATGAGCAGTTCTTC